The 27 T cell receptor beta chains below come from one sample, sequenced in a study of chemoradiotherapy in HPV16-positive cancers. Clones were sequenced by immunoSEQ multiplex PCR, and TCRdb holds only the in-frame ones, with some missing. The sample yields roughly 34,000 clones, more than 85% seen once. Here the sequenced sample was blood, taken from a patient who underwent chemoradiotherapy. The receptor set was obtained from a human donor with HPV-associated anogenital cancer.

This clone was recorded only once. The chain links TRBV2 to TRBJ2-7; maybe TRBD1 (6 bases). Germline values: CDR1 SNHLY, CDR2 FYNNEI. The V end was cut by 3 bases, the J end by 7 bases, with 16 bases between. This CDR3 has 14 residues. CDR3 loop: CASSDRGRLGEQYF. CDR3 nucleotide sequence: TGTGCCAGCAGTGACAGGGGCCGCCTGGGAGAGCAGTACTTC.

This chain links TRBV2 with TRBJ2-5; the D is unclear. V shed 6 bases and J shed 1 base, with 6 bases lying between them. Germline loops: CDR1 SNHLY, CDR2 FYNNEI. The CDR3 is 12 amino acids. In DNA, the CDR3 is TGTGCCAGCAGGGAGATCCAAGAGACCCAGTACTTC. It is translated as CASREIQETQYF.

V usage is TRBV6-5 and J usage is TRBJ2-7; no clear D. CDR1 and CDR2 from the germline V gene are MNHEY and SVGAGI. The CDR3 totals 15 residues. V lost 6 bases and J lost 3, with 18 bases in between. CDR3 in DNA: TGTGCCAGCAGCTTCGGCCCGATTCGGCTCTACGAGCAGTACTTC. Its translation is CASSFGPIRLYEQYF.

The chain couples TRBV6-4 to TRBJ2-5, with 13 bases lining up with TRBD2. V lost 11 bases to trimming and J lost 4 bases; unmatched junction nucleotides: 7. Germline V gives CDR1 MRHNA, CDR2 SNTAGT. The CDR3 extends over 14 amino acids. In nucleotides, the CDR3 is TGTGCCGCAACTAGCGGGGGGGCTCGAGAGACCCAGTACTTC. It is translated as CAATSGGARETQYF.

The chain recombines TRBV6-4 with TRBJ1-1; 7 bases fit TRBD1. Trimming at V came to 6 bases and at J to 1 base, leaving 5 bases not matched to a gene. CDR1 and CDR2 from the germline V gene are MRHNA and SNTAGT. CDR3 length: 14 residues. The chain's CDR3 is CASSEGQRNTEAFF. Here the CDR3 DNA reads TGTGCCAGCAGCGAGGGACAGCGGAACACTGAAGCTTTCTTT.

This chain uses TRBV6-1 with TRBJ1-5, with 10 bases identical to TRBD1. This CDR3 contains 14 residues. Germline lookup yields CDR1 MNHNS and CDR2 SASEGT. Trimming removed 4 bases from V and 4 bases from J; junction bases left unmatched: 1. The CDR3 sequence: CASSGTGGNQPQHF. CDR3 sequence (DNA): TGTGCCAGCAGTGGGACAGGGGGTAATCAGCCCCAGCATTTT.

The CDR3 DNA sequence: TGTGCCAGTAGGGACAGGGGGAACACTGAAGCTTTCTTT. Protein product: CASRDRGNTEAFF. The chain links TRBV19 to TRBJ1-1; 9 nucleotides agree with TRBD1. The CDR3 has 13 amino acids. V dropped 6 bases and J dropped 1; count of bases not matched to a gene: 0. Germline assignment: CDR1 LNHDA and CDR2 SQIVND (reference sequence).

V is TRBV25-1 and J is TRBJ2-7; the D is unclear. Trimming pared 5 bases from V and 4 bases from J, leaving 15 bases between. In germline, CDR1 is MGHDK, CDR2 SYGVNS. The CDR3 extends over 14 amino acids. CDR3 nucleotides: TGTGCCAGCAGTAGGAGCAGCGTAGGGTACGAGCAGTACTTC. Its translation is CASSRSSVGYEQYF.

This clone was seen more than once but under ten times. CDR3 amino acids: CASSLGGTSFNTGELFF. CDR3 coding DNA: TGTGCCAGCAGCTTAGGCGGGACAAGCTTCAACACCGGGGAGCTGTTTTTT. V gene TRBV11-2 combines with J gene TRBJ2-2; either TRBD1 or TRBD2 may fit D (6 bases each). The germline CDR1 and CDR2 sequences are SGHAT and FQNNGV. The V end was cut by 1 base, the J end by 2 bases, with 14 bases between. CDR3 length equals 17 residues.

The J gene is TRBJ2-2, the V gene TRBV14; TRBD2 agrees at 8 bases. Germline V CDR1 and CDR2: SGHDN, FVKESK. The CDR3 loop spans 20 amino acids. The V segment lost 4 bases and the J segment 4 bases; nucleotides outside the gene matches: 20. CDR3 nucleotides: TGTGCCAGCAGCCGAGCCCTGGGGCTAGCGGGCCGCGAGGGCACCGGGGAGCTGTTTTTT. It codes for CASSRALGLAGREGTGELFF.

CDR3 nucleotides: TGTGCCAGCAGCTCGGGGGGAGGAAACACCATATATTTT. This translates into CASSSGGGNTIYF. J is TRBJ1-3 and V is TRBV5-5, with D tentatively TRBD1 (5 bases). This CDR3 is 13 amino acids long. V shed 3 bases and J shed 4 bases, with 8 bases lying between them. CDR1 SGHKS and CDR2 YYEKEE come from the germline V gene (reference sequence).

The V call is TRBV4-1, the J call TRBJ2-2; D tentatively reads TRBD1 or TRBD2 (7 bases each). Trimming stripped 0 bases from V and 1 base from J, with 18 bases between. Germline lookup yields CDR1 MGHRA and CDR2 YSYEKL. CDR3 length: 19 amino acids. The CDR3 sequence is CASSQDWEGASGNTGELFF. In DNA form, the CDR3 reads TGCGCCAGCAGCCAAGATTGGGAGGGGGCTAGCGGGAACACCGGGGAGCTGTTTTTT.

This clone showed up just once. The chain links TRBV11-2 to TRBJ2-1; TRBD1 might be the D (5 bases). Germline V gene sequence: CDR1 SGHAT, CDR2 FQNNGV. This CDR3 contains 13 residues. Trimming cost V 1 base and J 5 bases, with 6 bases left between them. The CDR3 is CASSLAGNNEQFF. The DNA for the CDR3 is TGTGCCAGCAGCTTAGCAGGGAACAATGAGCAGTTCTTC.

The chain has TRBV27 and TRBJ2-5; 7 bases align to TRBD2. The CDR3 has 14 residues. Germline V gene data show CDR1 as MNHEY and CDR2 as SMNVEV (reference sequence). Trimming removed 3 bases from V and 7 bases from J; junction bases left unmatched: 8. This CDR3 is CASSFSWGRGTQYF. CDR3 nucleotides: TGTGCCAGCAGTTTCAGTTGGGGGAGGGGGACCCAGTACTTC.

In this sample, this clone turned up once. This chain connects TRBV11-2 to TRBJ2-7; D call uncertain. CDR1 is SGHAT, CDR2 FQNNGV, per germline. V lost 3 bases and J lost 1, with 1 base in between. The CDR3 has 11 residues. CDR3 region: CASSFSYEQYF. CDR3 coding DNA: TGTGCCAGCAGCTTTTCCTACGAGCAGTACTTC.

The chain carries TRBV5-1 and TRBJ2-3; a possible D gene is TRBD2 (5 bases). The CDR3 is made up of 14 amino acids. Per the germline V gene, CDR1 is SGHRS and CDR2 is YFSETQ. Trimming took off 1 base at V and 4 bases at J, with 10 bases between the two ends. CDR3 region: CASSLYGSADTQYF. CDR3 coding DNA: TGCGCCAGCAGCTTGTATGGGAGTGCAGATACGCAGTATTTT.

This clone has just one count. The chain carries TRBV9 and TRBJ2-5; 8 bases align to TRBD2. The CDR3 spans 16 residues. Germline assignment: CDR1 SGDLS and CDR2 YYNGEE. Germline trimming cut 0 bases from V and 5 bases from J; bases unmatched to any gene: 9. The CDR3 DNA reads TGTGCCAGCAGCGTAGGGGACGGGGGGGCTGTGGAGACCCAGTACTTC. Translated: CASSVGDGGAVETQYF. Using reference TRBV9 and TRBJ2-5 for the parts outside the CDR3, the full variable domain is DSGVTQTPKHLITATGQRVTLRCSPRSGDLSVYWYQQSLDQGLQFLIQYYNGEERAKGNILERFSAQQFPDLHSELNLSSLELGDSALYFCASSVGDGGAVETQYFGPGTRLLVL.

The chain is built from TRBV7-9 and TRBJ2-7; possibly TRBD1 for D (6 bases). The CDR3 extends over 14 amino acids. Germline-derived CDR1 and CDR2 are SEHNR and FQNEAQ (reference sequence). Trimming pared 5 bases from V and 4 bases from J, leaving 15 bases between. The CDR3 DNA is TGTGCCAGCAGCCTCTTAAACAGGGCTTACGAGCAGTACTTC. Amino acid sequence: CASSLLNRAYEQYF.

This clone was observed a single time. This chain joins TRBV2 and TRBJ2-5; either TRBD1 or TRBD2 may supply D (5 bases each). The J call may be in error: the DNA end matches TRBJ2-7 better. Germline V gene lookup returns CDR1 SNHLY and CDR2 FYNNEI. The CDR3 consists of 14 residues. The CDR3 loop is CASSVGTGDYEQYF. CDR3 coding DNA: TGTGCCAGCAGTGTTGGGACCGGGGACTACGAGCAGTACTTC.

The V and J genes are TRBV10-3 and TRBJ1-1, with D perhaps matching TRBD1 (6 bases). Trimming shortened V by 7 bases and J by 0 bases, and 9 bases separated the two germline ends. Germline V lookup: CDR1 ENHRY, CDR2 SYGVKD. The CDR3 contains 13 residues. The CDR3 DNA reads TGTGCCATCATCGGGACACTGAACACTGAAGCTTTCTTT. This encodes CAIIGTLNTEAFF.

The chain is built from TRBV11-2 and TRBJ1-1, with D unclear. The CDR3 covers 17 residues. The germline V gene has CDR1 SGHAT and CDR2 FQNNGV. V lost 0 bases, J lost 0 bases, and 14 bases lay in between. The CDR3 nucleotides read TGTGCCAGCAGCTTAGATTTTGGCAGGCAAATGAACACTGAAGCTTTCTTT. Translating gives CASSLDFGRQMNTEAFF. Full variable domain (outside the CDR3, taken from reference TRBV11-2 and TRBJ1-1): EAGVAQSPRYKIIEKRQSVAFWCNPISGHATLYWYQQILGQGPKLLIQFQNNGVVDDSQLPKDRFSAERLKGVDSTLKIQPAKLEDSAVYLCASSLDFGRQMNTEAFFGQGTRLTVV.

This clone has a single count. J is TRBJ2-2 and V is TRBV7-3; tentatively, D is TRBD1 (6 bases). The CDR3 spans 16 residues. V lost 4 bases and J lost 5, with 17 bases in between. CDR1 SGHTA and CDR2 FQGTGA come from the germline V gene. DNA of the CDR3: TGTGCCAGCAGCTCCCTTATTGGGGGCAGGACCGGGGAGCTGTTTTTT. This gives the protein CASSSLIGGRTGELFF.

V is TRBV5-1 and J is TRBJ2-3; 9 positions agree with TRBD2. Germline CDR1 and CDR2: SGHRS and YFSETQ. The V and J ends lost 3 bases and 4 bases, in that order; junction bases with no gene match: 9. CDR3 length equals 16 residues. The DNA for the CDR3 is TGCGCCAGCAGCTCCTCTGCTAGCGGGGAAGCAGATACGCAGTATTTT. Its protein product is CASSSSASGEADTQYF.

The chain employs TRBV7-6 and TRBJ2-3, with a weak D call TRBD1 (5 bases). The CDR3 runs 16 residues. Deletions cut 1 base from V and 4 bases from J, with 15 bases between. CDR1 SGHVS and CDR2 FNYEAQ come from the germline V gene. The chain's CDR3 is CASSLVRGLRADTQYF. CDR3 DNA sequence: TGTGCCAGCAGCTTAGTTAGGGGCTTGAGAGCAGATACGCAGTATTTT.

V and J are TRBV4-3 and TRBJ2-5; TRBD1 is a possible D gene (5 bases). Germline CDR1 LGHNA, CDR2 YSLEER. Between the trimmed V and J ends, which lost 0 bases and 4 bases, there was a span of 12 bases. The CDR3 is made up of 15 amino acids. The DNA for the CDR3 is TGCGCCAGCAGCCAAGAGGGAAGGGGCGTAGAGACCCAGTACTTC. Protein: CASSQEGRGVETQYF.

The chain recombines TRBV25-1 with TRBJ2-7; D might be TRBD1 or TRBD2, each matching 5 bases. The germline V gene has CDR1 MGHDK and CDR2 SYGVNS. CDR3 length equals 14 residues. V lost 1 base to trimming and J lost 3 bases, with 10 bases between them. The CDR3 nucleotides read TGTGCCAGCAGTGAATCGGGGCTGGACTACGAGCAGTACTTC. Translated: CASSESGLDYEQYF.

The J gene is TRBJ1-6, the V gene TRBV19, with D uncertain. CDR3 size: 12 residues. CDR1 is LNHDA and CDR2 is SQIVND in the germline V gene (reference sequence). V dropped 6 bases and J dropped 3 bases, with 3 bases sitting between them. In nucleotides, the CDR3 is TGTGCCAGTAGCGGCTATAATTCACCCCTCCACTTT. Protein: CASSGYNSPLHF.